This T cell receptor beta chain is from a study of cytomegalovirus exposure and HLA in healthy donors. Germline assignment: CDR1 SGHRS and CDR2 YFSETQ. The CDR3 loop spans 15 amino acids. V was pared by 1 base and J by 4 bases, with 12 bases between. Comment on this clone: Its antigen is still unknown.

Amplification used 60 Vbeta primers and 13 Jbeta primers. TCRdb keeps only in-frame clones here, not all; method: immunoSEQ multiplex PCR. The data show tens of thousands of clones, 80% seen once. Findings and limits, study-wide: HLA-A and HLA-B allele assignments for most subjects were reportedly predicted accurately using TCR beta sequences. A later analysis found most CMV-associated TCR beta chains apparently HLA-restricted.

This chain links TRBV5-1 with TRBJ2-1; D is perhaps TRBD2 (5 bases). This receptor was identified in a male donor in good health and CMV-seronegative. Sequencing was performed on PBMCs. This CDR3 is CASSLTGPGYNEQFF. The CDR3 region has the DNA TGCGCCAGCAGCTTGACCGGGCCGGGGTACAATGAGCAGTTCTTC.